These 31 T cell receptor beta chains were all obtained from the same sample, sequenced in a study of blood T cells in healthy people across ages. A second PCR of about 7 to 12 cycles used a sample-barcoded 5' primer and a J-beta primer mix. Each CDR3 protein is one row after TCRdb ran MiXCR on the 5' RACE reads. The repertoire holds 700,000 or so distinct CDR3 sequences, with about 24% as singletons. Sequenced input: blood. The receptors stem from an older man in good health.

This chain uses TRBV4-3 with TRBJ2-1, with 8 nucleotides matching TRBD2. CDR1 and CDR2 (germline): LGHNA, YSLEER. There are 16 residues in the CDR3. The J segment lost 2 bases and the V segment lost 1 base, leaving 4 bases of the junction unmatched. CDR3 residues: CASSQVREGPYNEQFF. CDR3 in DNA: TGCGCCAGCAGCCAAGTCCGGGAGGGACCCTACAATGAGCAGTTCTTC.

This clonotype has a handful of counts. The chain recombines TRBV12-3 or TRBV12-4 with TRBJ2-1; 8 nucleotides align to TRBD1. The CDR3 totals 15 residues. The V gene end was trimmed by 3 bases and the J gene end by 7 bases; junction bases not matched to a gene: 8. The CDR3 nucleotides read TGTGCCAGCAGTTTCGGACAGGGTGAAGGGAATGAGCAGTTCTTC. Its protein product is CASSFGQGEGNEQFF.

V usage is TRBV11-2 and J usage is TRBJ1-1; D is uncertain. The germline V gene has CDR1 SGHAT and CDR2 FQNNGV. Trimming removed 1 base at V and 7 bases at J, with 10 bases between. The CDR3 sequence is 13 residues long. CDR3 DNA sequence: TGTGCCAGCAGCTTAGGGACTTGGAATGAAGCTTTCTTT. Translated: CASSLGTWNEAFF.

The rearrangement joins TRBV12-3 or TRBV12-4 to TRBJ1-2; D remains unclear. The V end was cut by 1 base, the J end by 3 bases, with 9 bases between. CDR3 length: 14 residues. CDR3 DNA: TGTGCCAGCAGTTTAGGCGGGGAGGACTATGGCTACACCTTC. Residues: CASSLGGEDYGYTF.

The chain joins TRBV2 to TRBJ2-3, with a tentative D call TRBD2 (5 bases). The germline CDR1 and CDR2 sequences are SNHLY and FYNNEI. This CDR3 is built from 20 residues. Trimming removed 0 bases from V and 0 bases from J, with 22 bases in between. The CDR3 loop reads CASSEAARGFDYLSTDTQYF. CDR3 coding DNA: TGTGCCAGCAGTGAAGCGGCCCGCGGATTCGACTACCTAAGCACAGATACGCAGTATTTT.

This sequence joins TRBV11-2 and TRBJ2-7, with 13 bases lining up with TRBD2. Germline V gene lookup returns CDR1 SGHAT and CDR2 FQNNGV. This CDR3 has 17 residues. With V trimmed by 5 bases and J by 3 bases, 10 bases remained unmatched. The CDR3 bases are TGTGCCAGCAGCCTTCGGACTAGCGGGGGAACACACTACGAGCAGTACTTC. Protein product: CASSLRTSGGTHYEQYF.

This clonotype occurred a few times. The rearrangement joins TRBV6-6 to TRBJ2-7; 7 bases fit TRBD1. Germline V gene sequence: CDR1 MNHNY, CDR2 SVGAGI (reference sequence). This CDR3 comprises 16 residues. Losses at the gene ends were 2 bases for V and 1 base for J; bases not matched to a gene: 8. CDR3 sequence reads: CASSYLTSTGSYEQYF. The CDR3, as DNA: TGTGCCAGCAGTTACCTGACGTCGACAGGGTCCTACGAGCAGTACTTC.

There are a few counts of this clonotype. The V call is TRBV25-1, the J call TRBJ1-4; 8 nucleotides agree with TRBD1. CDR1 is MGHDK and CDR2 is SYGVNS in the germline V gene. This CDR3 has 15 residues. V lost 4 bases to trimming and J lost 7 bases; unmatched junction nucleotides: 8. CDR3 sequence: CASSVDRGRLEKLFF. The CDR3 bases are TGTGCCAGCAGTGTCGACAGGGGACGGCTTGAAAAACTGTTTTTT.

This chain links TRBV28 with TRBJ2-1; tentatively, D is TRBD1 (6 bases). The DNA end lines up better with TRBJ2-7; the J call may be wrong. CDR1 MDHEN and CDR2 SYDVKM come from the germline V gene. The length of the CDR3 is 13 residues. CDR3 DNA: TGTGCCAGCAGGATATTACAGGGAGCCGAGCAGTACTTC. Translating gives CASRILQGAEQYF.

This clonotype has a count of ten or more. This chain joins TRBV6-2 or TRBV6-3 and TRBJ2-7; D is ambiguous. Germline assignment: CDR1 MNHEY and CDR2 SVGEGT. The V gene lost 11 bases and the J gene lost 0 bases, with 2 bases spanning the gap. The CDR3 runs 9 residues. The CDR3 loop reads CASSYEQYV. The CDR3 nucleotides read TGTGCCTCCTCCTACGAGCAGTACGTC.

This clonotype was seen more than once but under ten times. The chain links TRBV6-2 or TRBV6-3 to TRBJ1-6; TRBD1 matches at 11 bases. The CDR3 has 16 amino acids. J was trimmed by 9 bases and V by 7 bases; bases with no gene match: 11. In germline, CDR1 is MNHEY, CDR2 SVGEGT. CDR3 sequence: CASTQEPGQGVSPLHF. The CDR3 coding sequence is TGTGCCAGCACCCAAGAACCGGGACAGGGGGTTTCACCCCTCCACTTT.

This clonotype appeared a few times. CDR3 sequence (DNA): TGTGCCAGCAGAGGACAGGTTTCCTATGGCTACACCTTC. It encodes CASRGQVSYGYTF. This chain connects TRBV12-3 or TRBV12-4 to TRBJ1-2, with 7 bases aligning to TRBD1. The CDR3 contains 13 residues. The junction had 5 bases not matched to a gene; V was cut back by 6 bases and J by 4 bases.

The chain links TRBV5-1 to TRBJ1-1, with 7 bases lining up with TRBD1. Germline V CDR1 and CDR2: SGHRS, YFSETQ. The CDR3 runs to 15 residues. With 4 bases clipped from V and 4 bases from J, the junction kept 10 bases outside the gene matches. The CDR3: CASSQRQGWGTEAFF. In DNA, the CDR3 is TGCGCCAGCAGCCAGAGACAGGGCTGGGGCACTGAAGCTTTCTTT.

The rearrangement joins TRBV11-2 to TRBJ2-5, with TRBD2 matching 7 bases. The CDR3 runs 16 residues. CDR1 is SGHAT and CDR2 is FQNNGV in the germline V gene. The V and J ends lost 5 bases and 5 bases, in that order; junction bases with no gene match: 14. In nucleotides, the CDR3 is TGTGCCAGCAGCGGTCTCGGCGGACTAGATGGGGAGACCCAGTACTTC. Encoded protein: CASSGLGGLDGETQYF.

The CDR3 loop reads CASSQRRETGRNEQYF. CDR3 nucleotide sequence: TGTGCCAGCAGTCAACGACGCGAGACAGGCCGTAACGAGCAGTACTTC. The chain carries TRBV12-3 or TRBV12-4 and TRBJ2-1, with a tentative D call TRBD1 (6 bases). The DNA end favors TRBJ2-7, so the J call may be wrong. The CDR3 has 16 residues.

This clonotype has a handful of counts. This chain links TRBV11-3 with TRBJ1-2; possible D gene TRBD1, 5 bases. The V end was cut by 3 bases, the J end by 6 bases, with 14 bases between. CDR1 is SGHNT and CDR2 is YENEEA in the germline V gene. The CDR3 consists of 14 residues. CDR3 nucleotides: TGTGCCAGCAGCTTTTCTCGGCAGGGTCATGGCTACACCTTC. Its translation: CASSFSRQGHGYTF.

This clonotype was picked up a small number of times. The V gene is TRBV27, the J gene TRBJ2-5; 12 nucleotides align to TRBD2. Looked up from germline, CDR1 is MNHEY and CDR2 is SMNVEV (reference sequence). The CDR3 runs 18 residues. V shed 2 bases, J shed 3 bases, and the junction held 10 bases outside the gene matches. The CDR3, as DNA: TGTGCCAGCAGTTTAGCAACCGGACTAGCGGGGAAAAAAGAGACCCAGTACTTC. Translated, it gives CASSLATGLAGKKETQYF.

This clonotype was counted many times. CDR3 bases: TGCGCCAGCAGCCCAGGACAGGGAACTAATGAAAAACTGTTTTTT. Its translation: CASSPGQGTNEKLFF. This chain joins TRBV5-1 and TRBJ1-4, with 8 bases that match TRBD1. Unmatched junction bases numbered 3, after V lost 4 bases and J lost 1 base. From germline, CDR1 is SGHRS and CDR2 YFSETQ. This CDR3 has 15 residues. The variable domain in full, completed from reference TRBV5-1 and TRBJ1-4, reads KAGVTQTPRYLIKTRGQQVTLSCSPISGHRSVSWYQQTPGQGLQFLFEYFSETQRNKGNFPGRFSGRQFSNSRSEMNVSTLELGDSALYLCASSPGQGTNEKLFFGSGTQLSVL.

This clonotype was observed a few times. The J gene is TRBJ2-5, the V gene TRBV9; D perhaps matches TRBD1 (6 bases). The J call is in doubt because the DNA end fits TRBJ2-7 better. The V gene's germline CDR1 is SGDLS and CDR2 YYNGEE. CDR3 length: 16 amino acids. The CDR3, as DNA: TGTGCCAGCAGCCCCTTCGGGACACGGTTGGATTACGAGCAGTACTTC. It encodes CASSPFGTRLDYEQYF.

A word on this clonotype: It may be a read error: a sequence one base away is much more abundant. The chain joins TRBV12-3 or TRBV12-4 to TRBJ2-5; the D gene is possibly TRBD1 (6 bases). CDR3 size: 12 residues. This chain's CDR3 is CAGSAGQETQYF. As DNA, the CDR3 is TGTGCCGGCAGTGCAGGACAGGAGACCCAGTACTTC.

The chain combines TRBV5-1 with TRBJ2-3; 10 nucleotides align to TRBD2. The CDR3 runs 16 residues. The V gene end was trimmed by 0 bases and the J gene end by 6 bases; junction bases not matched to a gene: 7. CDR1 is SGHRS and CDR2 is YFSETQ in the germline V gene. CDR3 residues: CASSLEAGGLADTQYF. The DNA of the CDR3 is TGCGCCAGCAGCTTGGAAGCGGGGGGGCTGGCGGATACGCAGTATTTT. Combining the CDR3 with reference TRBV5-1 and TRBJ2-3 gives the whole variable domain KAGVTQTPRYLIKTRGQQVTLSCSPISGHRSVSWYQQTPGQGLQFLFEYFSETQRNKGNFPGRFSGRQFSNSRSEMNVSTLELGDSALYLCASSLEAGGLADTQYFGPGTRLTVL.

The sample holds many counts of this clonotype. This chain uses TRBV5-6 with TRBJ2-5; D call uncertain. Germline V gene sequence: CDR1 SGHDT, CDR2 YYEEEE. V was trimmed by 2 bases and J by 5 bases, leaving 10 bases between them. The CDR3 runs 13 residues. The CDR3 sequence is CASSLVRAETQYF. CDR3 sequence (DNA): TGTGCCAGCAGCTTAGTAAGGGCTGAGACCCAGTACTTC.

This clonotype was recorded a few times. V is TRBV12-3 or TRBV12-4 and J is TRBJ1-5; TRBD1 is a possible D gene (6 bases). CDR3 size: 13 residues. Trimming removed 7 bases from V and 5 bases from J, with 12 bases in between. The CDR3 sequence: CASKGGWDQPQHF. The CDR3 nucleotides read TGTGCCAGCAAGGGGGGCTGGGATCAGCCCCAGCATTTT.

This clonotype was seen only a few times. This chain joins TRBV15 and TRBJ1-2; the D gene is possibly TRBD1 (5 bases). V lost 0 bases to trimming and J lost 2 bases, with 10 bases between them. Germline V CDR1 and CDR2: LNHNV, YYDKDF (reference sequence). The CDR3 sequence is 15 residues long. This CDR3 is CATSRDGRANYGYTF. The CDR3 DNA is TGTGCCACCAGCAGAGATGGCAGGGCCAACTATGGCTACACCTTC.

This clonotype showed up just once. A much larger clone sits a single nucleotide away, making a read error possible. The rearrangement links TRBV7-2 to TRBJ2-1, with unresolved D. Germline V gene sequence: CDR1 SGHTA, CDR2 FQGNSA. The CDR3 extends over 12 amino acids. The CDR3 DNA is TGTGCCGGCAGCTTAAAGGGAAATGAGCAGTTCTTC. Its protein is CAGSLKGNEQFF.

This clonotype was counted only a few times. A much larger clone differs from this one at a single base, so this may be a read error. The chain employs TRBV30 and TRBJ2-1, with a tentative D call TRBD2 (6 bases). The germline CDR1 and CDR2 sequences are GTSNPN and SVGIG (reference sequence). The CDR3 runs to 12 residues. DNA of the CDR3: TGTGTCTGGGGGACTGCTCGAAATGAGCAGTTCTTC. Amino acid sequence: CVWGTARNEQFF.

The chain is built from TRBV12-3 or TRBV12-4 and TRBJ1-4; D is unclear. There are 16 residues in the CDR3. The ends were cut back, 4 bases at V and 4 bases at J, with 16 bases in the middle. CDR3 region: CASSYNWEAGNEKLFF. As DNA, the CDR3 is TGTGCCAGCAGTTATAACTGGGAGGCCGGTAATGAAAAACTGTTTTTT.

V and J are TRBV7-7 and TRBJ2-1; D possibly uses TRBD1 or TRBD2 (5 bases each). Trimming took 5 bases from V and 6 from J, leaving 11 bases between them. This CDR3 region has 13 residues. Germline-derived CDR1 and CDR2 are SSHAT and FNYEAQ (reference sequence). Here the CDR3 reads CASSRDHRNEQFF. CDR3 nucleotide sequence: TGTGCCAGCAGCCGGGACCATCGCAATGAGCAGTTCTTC.

This clonotype showed up just a few times. V and J are TRBV12-3 or TRBV12-4 and TRBJ2-5; 10 positions agree with TRBD2. The CDR3 has 15 amino acids. Trimming cost V 1 base and J 5 bases; bases outside gene matches: 4. The CDR3 sequence is CASSLVLAGTETQYF. Written as DNA, the CDR3 is TGTGCCAGCAGTTTAGTACTAGCGGGAACGGAGACCCAGTACTTC.

The rearrangement joins TRBV7-6 to TRBJ2-7; 9 bases are a match to TRBD2. The V gene end was trimmed by 4 bases and the J gene end by 0 bases; junction bases not matched to a gene: 4. Germline CDR1 and CDR2: SGHVS and FNYEAQ. The CDR3 runs 15 residues. CDR3 region: CASSSLAGPSYEQYF. Written as DNA, the CDR3 is TGTGCCAGCAGCTCCCTAGCGGGGCCCTCCTACGAGCAGTACTTC.

As for this clonotype: One end of the junction varies from germline; a read error may be responsible. The chain carries TRBV3-1 and TRBJ2-1; TRBD2 agrees at 8 bases. The CDR3 has 15 amino acids. Germline V lookup: CDR1 LGHDT, CDR2 YNNKEL (reference sequence). The CDR3, as DNA: TGTACCAGCAGCCTTGGAGGGACTAGAGAAGGTGAGCAGTTCTTC. This encodes CTSSLGGTREGEQFF.